The source of this T cell receptor (beta chain) is a study of breast tumors, draining lymph nodes, adjacent tissues (TCRdb year 2016). Notes on the research overall: The study compared TCR beta repertoires across tumor, adjacent nontumor tissue and axillary lymph nodes from breast cancer patients. In human breast cancer, the study set out to assess how tumor, surrounding tissue and draining lymph node repertoires relate to one another and whether T cells might be exchanged between them. Study-level results and caveats: T-cell repertoire diversity in tumors was found to be lower than in lymph nodes but higher than in nontumor tissue, and preferential V and J gene usage was observed. The data were judged consistent with most tumor T cells deriving from the lymph node and then expanding within tumor tissue. The conclusion that tumor T cells originate in lymph nodes was framed as consistent with a hypothesis rather than directly demonstrated. Tumor and nontumor tissue repertoires were significantly more similar in luminal-like than in basal-like breast cancer.

Reading the germline V gene gives CDR1 MGHRA and CDR2 YSYEKL. The CDR3 contains 13 residues, cysteine and phenylalanine counted. Of the read, only the CDR3 DNA is kept; its 39 bases are in frame from base 1. Trimming leaves V shorter by 3 bases and J shorter by 4 bases, with the junction holding 3 bases beyond the gene matches. Sequencer: Illumina HiSeq 2000. Multiplex PCR amplification was used to generate the TCR beta chain libraries. High-throughput sequencing was used to analyze the amplified TCR beta chain products. In TCRdb, the public reads were trimmed at Q25 with fastp and aligned with MiXCR, with productive beta chains retained. CDR3 protein duplicates are merged, each entry listing the most common genes and DNA. The table for this sample lists some 53,000 distinct CDR3 sequences; roughly 40% of them were counted only once. The top ten clonotypes cover over 9.5% of the sample. This clonotype was counted many times. Its antigen remains unidentified. Base qualities are not recorded, but no much larger clone differs from it by a single base.

The sequenced sample was breast tumor tissue. The receptor comes from a female donor with breast cancer. Some clones in this sample may be carry-over from other donors' samples. The chain employs TRBV4-1 and TRBJ2-7; a stretch of 7 junction bases matches TRBD1. The CDR3 protein is CASSQPRGYEQYF. The DNA sequence is as follows: TGCGCCAGCAGCCAGCCCAGGGGGTACGAGCAGTACTTC.